A selection of T cell receptor beta chains follows, all from one sample in a study of CD8+CD57+ T cells in acquired aplastic anemia. TCRdb re-called the reads with MiXCR, one entry per CDR3 protein. The sample records fewer than 250,000 distinct CDR3 sequences, about 44% being singletons. The sequenced material came from sorted CD4+, CD8+, or CD8+CD57+ T cells (not recorded which) from PBMCs. The receptors come from a human donor with aplastic anemia. Each CDR3 is given with its conserved first and last residue. Fields, in order: CDR3 protein, CDR3 DNA, D gene, J gene, V gene, clone size. D genes are given only for firm matches. A row's size may be missing; if present it is once, few, many or a size class.

CDR3 protein: CASSLVSGFNYGYTF
CDR3 DNA: TGTGCCAGCAGCTTAGTTTCGGGGTTTAACTATGGCTACACCTTC
D gene: NA
J gene: TRBJ1-2
V gene: TRBV7-8
clone size: many

CDR3 protein: CSVAAGSQTTYGYTF
CDR3 DNA: TGCAGCGTTGCGGCAGGAAGTCAAACAACCTATGGCTACACCTTC
D gene: NA
J gene: TRBJ1-2
V gene: TRBV29-1
clone size: NA

CDR3 protein: CRGGTRNEQFF
CDR3 DNA: TGCAGGGGAGGGACTCGCAATGAGCAGTTCTTC
D gene: TRBD2
J gene: TRBJ2-1
V gene: TRBV29-1
clone size: NA

CDR3 protein: CASSQLRIGGHSPLHF
CDR3 DNA: TGCGCCAGCAGCCAACTAAGAATTGGGGGTCATTCACCCCTCCACTTT
D gene: NA
J gene: TRBJ1-6
V gene: TRBV4-1
clone size: many

CDR3 protein: CASSTGHLATIPPQYF
CDR3 DNA: TGTGCCAGCAGCACCGGCCATTTAGCTACGATTCCCCCGCAGTACTTC
D gene: NA
J gene: TRBJ2-7
V gene: TRBV6-2/TRBV6-3
clone size: NA

CDR3 protein: CASSYSSGERGYTF
CDR3 DNA: TGTGCCAGCAGTTACTCGTCCGGGGAGAGGGGCTACACCTTC
D gene: NA
J gene: TRBJ1-2
V gene: TRBV6-5
clone size: once

CDR3 protein: CASSFLLAGWETQYF
CDR3 DNA: TGCGCCAGCAGCTTTCTCCTAGCGGGATGGGAGACCCAGTACTTC
D gene: TRBD2
J gene: TRBJ2-5
V gene: TRBV5-1
clone size: many

CDR3 protein: CASSTQGLYGYTF
CDR3 DNA: TGTGCCAGCTCGACGCAGGGTCTCTATGGCTACACCTTC
D gene: NA
J gene: TRBJ1-2
V gene: TRBV7-9
clone size: NA

CDR3 protein: CASSEDRGLSYEQYF
CDR3 DNA: TGTGCCAGCAGCGAGGACAGGGGGCTCTCCTACGAGCAGTACTTC
D gene: TRBD1
J gene: TRBJ2-7
V gene: TRBV7-9
clone size: NA

CDR3 protein: CASSQQGRDGYTF
CDR3 DNA: TGTGCCAGCAGCCAACAGGGCCGGGATGGCTACACCTTC
D gene: NA
J gene: TRBJ1-2
V gene: TRBV14
clone size: many

CDR3 protein: CASSLGQSEPQHF
CDR3 DNA: TGTGCCAGCAGCTTAGGTCAATCGGAGCCCCAGCATTTT
D gene: NA
J gene: TRBJ1-5
V gene: TRBV7-2
clone size: once

CDR3 protein: CATSSNWGALQETQYF
CDR3 DNA: TGTGCCACCAGCTCTAACTGGGGGGCCCTCCAAGAGACCCAGTACTTC
D gene: NA
J gene: TRBJ2-5
V gene: TRBV15
clone size: NA

CDR3 protein: CASSLAGQYQETQYF
CDR3 DNA: TGCGCCAGCAGCTTGGCGGGACAGTACCAAGAGACCCAGTACTTC
D gene: TRBD1
J gene: TRBJ2-5
V gene: TRBV5-1
clone size: few

CDR3 protein: CASSPLANYGYTF
CDR3 DNA: TGTGCCAGCAGCCCGTTAGCTAACTATGGCTACACCTTC
D gene: NA
J gene: TRBJ1-2
V gene: TRBV9
clone size: NA

CDR3 protein: CASSKNRDVTYGYTF
CDR3 DNA: TGTGCCAGTAGTAAGAACCGGGACGTGACCTATGGCTACACCTTC
D gene: NA
J gene: TRBJ1-2
V gene: TRBV19
clone size: many

CDR3 protein: CASSLVGGGMNTEAFF
CDR3 DNA: TGTGCCAGCAGCTTGGTTGGGGGGGGGATGAACACTGAAGCTTTCTTT
D gene: NA
J gene: TRBJ1-1
V gene: TRBV5-8
clone size: many

CDR3 protein: CSASGVEAGLQETQYF
CDR3 DNA: TGCAGTGCTAGTGGGGTGGAAGCGGGGCTCCAAGAGACCCAGTACTTC
D gene: TRBD2
J gene: TRBJ2-5
V gene: TRBV20-1
clone size: NA

CDR3 protein: CASSTQGVGELFF
CDR3 DNA: TGTGCCAGTAGTACACAGGGGGTCGGGGAGCTGTTTTTT
D gene: TRBD1
J gene: TRBJ2-2
V gene: TRBV19
clone size: NA

CDR3 protein: CASRAVGGVSEKLFF
CDR3 DNA: TGTGCCAGCAGAGCCGTGGGGGGCGTCAGTGAAAAACTGTTTTTT
D gene: NA
J gene: TRBJ1-4
V gene: TRBV2
clone size: NA

CDR3 protein: CASSSSLGGRSGELFF
CDR3 DNA: TGCGCCAGCAGCTCGTCCCTCGGGGGCAGGTCCGGGGAGCTGTTTTTT
D gene: NA
J gene: TRBJ2-2
V gene: TRBV5-1
clone size: NA

CDR3 protein: CASSWGLAGYEQYF
CDR3 DNA: TGTGCCAGCAGCTGGGGACTAGCGGGGTACGAGCAGTACTTC
D gene: TRBD2
J gene: TRBJ2-7
V gene: TRBV5-5
clone size: many

CDR3 protein: CASSSNRGQSPYEQYF
CDR3 DNA: TGTGCCAGCAGCTCGAATCGGGGACAGAGCCCCTACGAGCAGTACTTC
D gene: TRBD1
J gene: TRBJ2-7
V gene: TRBV25-1
clone size: many

CDR3 protein: CASSVGQRNTIYF
CDR3 DNA: TGTGCCAGCAGTGTGGGACAGAGAAACACCATATATTTT
D gene: TRBD1
J gene: TRBJ1-3
V gene: TRBV6-5
clone size: few

CDR3 protein: CSARDAYEQYF
CDR3 DNA: TGCAGTGCTAGAGATGCCTACGAGCAGTACTTC
D gene: NA
J gene: TRBJ2-7
V gene: TRBV20-1
clone size: many

CDR3 protein: CASSGQDTGEQYF
CDR3 DNA: TGTGCCAGCAGTGGACAGGACACCGGGGAGCAGTACTTC
D gene: NA
J gene: TRBJ2-7
V gene: TRBV6-1
clone size: NA

CDR3 protein: CATVEGNTEAFF
CDR3 DNA: TGTGCCACCGTAGAAGGGAACACTGAAGCTTTCTTT
D gene: NA
J gene: TRBJ1-1
V gene: TRBV2
clone size: NA

CDR3 protein: CASSHSPRQETQYF
CDR3 DNA: TGTGCCAGCAGCCACTCTCCTCGACAAGAGACCCAGTACTTC
D gene: NA
J gene: TRBJ2-5
V gene: TRBV6-2/TRBV6-3
clone size: many

CDR3 protein: CASMLAGGGYEQYF
CDR3 DNA: TGTGCCAGCATGCTAGCGGGAGGTGGTTACGAGCAGTACTTC
D gene: TRBD2
J gene: TRBJ2-7
V gene: TRBV2
clone size: NA

CDR3 protein: CASQGGYDSPLHF
CDR3 DNA: TGTGCCAGCCAAGGGGGGTATGATTCACCCCTCCACTTT
D gene: NA
J gene: TRBJ1-6
V gene: TRBV27
clone size: many

CDR3 protein: CASADTIQPMNTEAFF
CDR3 DNA: TGTGCCAGTGCGGACACCATCCAGCCCATGAACACTGAAGCTTTCTTT
D gene: NA
J gene: TRBJ1-1
V gene: TRBV19
clone size: once

CDR3 protein: CASSREQGGNQPQHF
CDR3 DNA: TGTGCCAGCAGCCGGGAGCAGGGGGGCAATCAGCCCCAGCATTTT
D gene: TRBD1
J gene: TRBJ1-5
V gene: TRBV7-2
clone size: NA

CDR3 protein: CATSESPPNYGYTF
CDR3 DNA: TGTGCCACCAGTGAGTCTCCTCCTAACTATGGCTACACCTTC
D gene: NA
J gene: TRBJ1-2
V gene: TRBV24-1
clone size: NA